This TCR beta chain appears in the sequencing data of a study of T cell responses to AZD1222 COVID-19 vaccine. Study details: Analysis merged second doses at about 4 or about 12 weeks.

Generated by immunoSEQ multiplex PCR, the TCRdb table keeps only in-frame clones and is missing some. The table lists 150,000 or so clones, over 90% of them singletons. The CDR3 totals 14 residues. With V trimmed by 5 bases and J by 7 bases, 8 bases remained unmatched. Germline loops: CDR1 MGHDK, CDR2 SYGVNS. Findings and limits, study-wide: CD4 TCRs associated with vaccination spanned spike, dominating at 160-218 and 743-854. Clonal diversity may have been underestimated in mostly white British donors.

This clone appeared a single time. As yet, its antigen is unknown. This chain uses TRBV25-1 with TRBJ1-5; 7 positions agree with TRBD1. This TCR came from an adult in good health. The sequencing used peripheral blood, collected on day 0 of AZD1222 vaccination. The chain's CDR3 is CASSSTGMGQPQHF. CDR3 nucleotides: TGTGCCAGCAGTTCGACAGGGATGGGGCAGCCCCAGCATTTT.